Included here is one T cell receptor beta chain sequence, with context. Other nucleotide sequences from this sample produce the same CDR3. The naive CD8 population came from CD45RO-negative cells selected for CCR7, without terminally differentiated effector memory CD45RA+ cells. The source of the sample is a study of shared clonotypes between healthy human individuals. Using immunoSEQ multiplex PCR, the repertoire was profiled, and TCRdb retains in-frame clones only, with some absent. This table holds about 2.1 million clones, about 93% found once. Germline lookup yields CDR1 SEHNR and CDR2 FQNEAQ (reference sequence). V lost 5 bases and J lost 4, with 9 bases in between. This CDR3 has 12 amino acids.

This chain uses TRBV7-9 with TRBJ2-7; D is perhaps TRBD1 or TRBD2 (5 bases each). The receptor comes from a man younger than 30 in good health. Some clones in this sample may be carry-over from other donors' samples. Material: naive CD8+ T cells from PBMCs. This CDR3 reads CASSLGAYEQYF. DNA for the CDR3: TGTGCCAGCAGCCTCGGGGCATACGAGCAGTACTTC. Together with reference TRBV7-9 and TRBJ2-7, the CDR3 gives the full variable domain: DTGVSQNPRHKITKRGQNVTFRCDPISEHNRLYWYRQTLGQGPEFLTYFQNEAQLEKSRLLSDRFSAERPKGSFSTLEIQRTEQGDSAMYLCASSLGAYEQYFGPGTRLTVT.